The present entry profiles one T cell receptor (beta chain) with its context. It lacks a known antigen. Base qualities are not at hand, and no much larger clone is one base apart. V is trimmed back by 5 bases and J by 3 bases, and the junction contains 8 bases that no gene match accounts for. The CDR3 has 15 amino acids, counting the end cysteine and phenylalanine. Of the read, only the CDR3 DNA is kept; its 45 bases are in frame from base 1. Via the germline V gene, CDR1 is MNHNS and CDR2 SASEGT. The sample is drawn from a study of T cell changes during pregnancy in multiple sclerosis (dated by TCRdb to about 2019). General notes on the study: In women with multiple sclerosis, the researchers looked at how the T cell repertoire shifted as pregnancy progressed.

Library construction relied on the immunoSEQ multiplex PCR assay. Not all clones reach the TCRdb copy of this immuneACCESS table, which keeps in-frame sequences only. Checked studies attribute under half of the gap to unresolved V genes and leave the rest unexplained. The sample yields approximately 89,000 clones; nearly 95% were counted once. Of the sample, approximately 1.6% is held by the ten largest clones. This TCR derives from a female donor in good health, enrolled as a control in a pregnancy study. This chain joins TRBV6-1 to TRBJ2-3, and 7 junctional nucleotides match TRBD2. The material was peripheral blood, obtained after pregnancy. CDR3 protein: CASSISGHTTDTQYF. The DNA sequence is given as TGTGCCAGCAGTATTAGCGGGCATACGACAGATACGCAGTATTTT.